The present T cell receptor (beta chain) was sequenced within a study of long-term antiretroviral therapy in people with HIV (dated by TCRdb to between 2022 and 2023). A note on the overall study: Collection of the earliest samples took place about a decade ahead of the 2015 WHO recommendation for immediate ART, at a time when ART was typically delayed until CD4 counts fell. A retrospective serial study tested whether changes in peripheral blood TRB repertoire composition and diversity were associated with ART initiation and durable HIV suppression. A total of around 200 cryopreserved PBMC samples were contributed to the cohort by 30 adults with confirmed HIV infection, with samples collected serially over a mean of about 6 years (range 1-12). Of the roughly 30 participants with HIV, 10 to 11 were female. No cross-contamination during QIAcube processing turned up in test extractions that ran a monoclonal T-cell line alongside about 30 polyclonal samples. Paper-wide results and their limitations: Owing to limited PBMC availability, only the TCR beta chain was sequenced, without alpha chain pairing. Starting ART was linked to a significant rise in TRB diversity, yet even with long-term ART the diversity remained significantly lower than in transplant donor controls. The samples span the years 2004 to 2017, and the ART regimens used may be less effective than current regimens. Because pre-ART samples had limited cell numbers, unsorted PBMC were profiled rather than sorted CD4+ and CD8+ T cells. HIV repertoires had narrower CDR3 length ranges than controls, and the network structure suggested an antigen-experienced repertoire that shifted only slightly toward naive after ART. Expanded TRB clones identified before ART initiation dominated the repertoire at all time points, although this dominance fluctuated and declined in many PLHIV after ART. Inferences about post-ART repertoire changes were limited because no data were available on ART adherence, viral resistance or therapy changes.

On this clone: Its antigen is unknown. No much larger clonotype is one base removed from it; base qualities were not supplied.

The CDR3, from cysteine to phenylalanine, totals 15 residues. CDR3 DNA only is kept here, 45 bases in frame from base 1. V has 2 bases trimmed and J has 5 bases trimmed; junction bases matching no gene number 6. CDR1 and CDR2, looked up from the germline V gene, are SNHLY and FYNNEI. To be included, a participant needed at least one PBMC sample from before ART initiation plus at least two post-ART samples. All participants with HIV were treated in the United States of America. Before DNA extraction, cryopreserved samples of about 0.95-11 million PBMC were thawed and then washed. At the time of the earliest PBMC sample for each participant with HIV, ages ranged from about 20 to 54 years. PBMC samples from each participant spanned 1-4 timepoints before ART initiation and 2-8 timepoints after ART initiation, with a median of 7 samples. Serial HIV viral load, CD4+ T-cell count, ART history and demographic data were obtained for every participant. Using a Qiagen kit on a QIAcube, genomic DNA was extracted from unsorted PBMC, with samples processed in batches of 12.

The immunoSEQ hsTCRB v3.0 assay was used at survey level resolution to sequence the TRB variable region. The targeted TRB sequencing depth was about 40,000-55,000 T-cell genomes per sample. Pooled TRB libraries were sequenced on an Illumina MiSeq with a v3 150-cycle kit. In the paper's pipeline: Repertoire analysis was performed in R inside a reproducible Nextflow workflow that covered QC, data transformation and analysis. LymphoSeq2, an R package for AIRR-Seq data exploration, was used to implement custom analyses. A few samples yielding fewer than 5000 total TRB sequences were excluded, leaving 188 analyzed HIV repertoires. Among the 200 or so HIV repertoires that were kept, around 60 were collected before ART initiation and some 130 were collected after ART initiation. Repertoires were downsampled to 5000 TRB nucleotide sequences, and summary statistics were averaged over 100 downsampling iterations. The analysis kept only TRB sequences whose CDR3 regions were at least seven amino acids long. Diversity was measured with a Shannon entropy-derived clonality score and the Gini coefficient. Repertoire networks linked the top 5000 CDR3 amino acid sequences whenever two sequences differed by an edit distance of one. For TRB CDR3 amino acid sequences, GLIPH2 was used to predict antigen specificity groups and MHC restriction. To flag known CMV, EBV, HIV or tissue antigen associations, CDR3 amino acid sequences were matched against VDJdb and McPAS-TCR. Pre-ART, post-ART and control groups were compared with Wilcoxon signed-rank tests and Holm-Bonferroni correction. TCRdb retrieved this table from immuneACCESS and kept in-frame rearrangements only. Not all clones are present; in checked studies, unresolved V genes account for under half, and no reason is known for the remainder. V and J calls and clone size follow that table, whereas D and trimming were derived from the DNA. This sample comprises around 21,000 clones, approximately 78% of them detected only once. Together, the top ten hold about 6% of the sample.

This sequence was found in a woman aged 25-40 years with HIV. The receptor chain draws on TRBV2 and TRBJ1-5, and TRBD1 matches 7 of the central bases. The sequences come from unsorted PBMCs, collected 0.2 years after starting antiretroviral therapy. The CDR3 here reads CASSELRQGDQPQHF. The DNA sequence is TGTGCCAGCAGTGAACTTCGACAGGGCGATCAGCCCCAGCATTTT.